The 27 T cell receptor beta chains below were found in one sample sequenced in a study of glioma-infiltrating T cells after dendritic cell vaccination. The data were produced by immunoSEQ multiplex PCR, yet TCRdb's version contains in-frame clones alone and is incomplete. The table records 85,000 to 95,000 clones, approximately 90% of them present only once. Specimen: blood, collected before dendritic cell vaccination. The receptors come from a human donor with glioblastoma.

The chain recombines TRBV6-5 with TRBJ2-2; D is perhaps TRBD1 (5 bases). The length of the CDR3 is 15 residues. The germline V and J ends were trimmed by 5 bases and 1 base, with 11 bases remaining between them. Germline CDR1 MNHEY, CDR2 SVGAGI. The CDR3 DNA sequence: TGTGCCAGCAGTAGGGGAACAGTGAACACCGGGGAGCTGTTTTTT. Translated, it gives CASSRGTVNTGELFF.

The chain has TRBV12-2 and TRBJ2-1; TRBD2 is the table's D call and was not checked against the DNA. TRBV12-2 is given as a pseudogene. The CDR3 runs 21 residues. CDR3 nucleotides: TGTGCAAGTCGCTTACCACCCGGGACTAGCGGGGGTGAGGGGGATTACAATGAGCAGTTCTTC. Its translation: CASRLPPGTSGGEGDYNEQFF.

The chain carries TRBV7-9 and TRBJ2-1; TRBD1 aligns across 7 bases. There are 12 residues in the CDR3. Losses at the gene ends were 4 bases for V and 9 bases for J; bases not matched to a gene: 3. The germline V gene encodes CDR1 SEHNR and CDR2 FQNEAQ (reference sequence). As DNA, the CDR3 is TGTGCCAGCAGCTCCACAGGGGTTGAGCAGTTCTTC. This sequence encodes CASSSTGVEQFF.

The chain recombines TRBV7-9 with TRBJ2-7, with D perhaps matching TRBD2 (6 bases). The CDR3 is made up of 15 amino acids. Trimming shortened V by 3 bases and J by 6 bases, and 18 bases separated the two germline ends. CDR1 and CDR2 (germline): SEHNR, FQNEAQ (reference sequence). CDR3 DNA: TGTGCCAGCAGCTTCATTCATGGAGGGAGCGGCGAGCAGTACTTC. Translating it yields CASSFIHGGSGEQYF.

The rearrangement uses TRBV2 and TRBJ2-5, with D possibly TRBD1 on 5 matching bases. Germline CDR1 is SNHLY and CDR2 is FYNNEI. V lost 2 bases and J 1 base, leaving 5 bases between the germline ends. The CDR3 runs 13 residues. The CDR3 reads CASSEQGQETQYF. CDR3 DNA sequence: TGTGCCAGCAGTGAACAGGGCCAAGAGACCCAGTACTTC.

The J gene is TRBJ2-5, the V gene TRBV18; 7 bases are shared with TRBD1. J was trimmed by 3 bases and V by 5 bases; bases with no gene match: 15. This CDR3 comprises 17 residues. Germline CDR1 reads KGHSH; CDR2 reads LQKENI. The CDR3 reads CASSTSISFQGEETQYF. The CDR3, as DNA: TGTGCCAGCTCAACAAGTATTAGTTTCCAGGGGGAAGAGACCCAGTACTTC.

This chain connects TRBV15 to TRBJ1-5, with D hard to call. Germline CDR1 is LNHNV and CDR2 is YYDKDF (reference sequence). V was pared by 4 bases and J by 0 bases, with 4 bases between. The CDR3 is 13 amino acids. The CDR3 protein is CATSTISNQPQHF. Written as DNA, the CDR3 is TGTGCCACCAGCACCATTAGCAATCAGCCCCAGCATTTT.

The V gene is TRBV4-2, the J gene TRBJ2-7; 7 nucleotides align to TRBD2. Trimming at V came to 5 bases and at J to 2 bases, leaving 3 bases not matched to a gene. The germline gives CDR1 LGHNA, CDR2 YNFKEQ. The CDR3 consists of 13 residues. CDR3 residues: CASSESGTYEQYF. CDR3 nucleotides: TGTGCCAGCAGCGAGAGCGGGACCTACGAGCAGTACTTC.

This chain connects TRBV2 to TRBJ2-1, with D unclear. The CDR3 is 15 residues long. The ends were cut back, 4 bases at V and 7 bases at J, with 17 bases in the middle. The germline CDR1 and CDR2 sequences are SNHLY and FYNNEI. CDR3 sequence reads: CASSGPLGSLNEQFF. CDR3 DNA: TGTGCCAGCAGTGGGCCTCTGGGCAGTTTGAATGAGCAGTTCTTC. The whole variable domain, remainder taken from reference TRBV2 and TRBJ2-1, is EPEVTQTPSHQVTQMGQEVILRCVPISNHLYFYWYRQILGQKVEFLVSFYNNEISEKSEIFDDQFSVERPDGSNFTLKIRSTKLEDSAMYFCASSGPLGSLNEQFFGPGTRLTVL.

The rearrangement joins TRBV5-6 to TRBJ1-2; TRBD1 aligns across 8 bases. The germline gives CDR1 SGHDT, CDR2 YYEEEE. The V gene end was trimmed by 4 bases and the J gene end by 4 bases; junction bases not matched to a gene: 9. The CDR3 covers 15 residues. Written as DNA, the CDR3 is TGTGCCAGCAGCCCCGGGACAGGCATTGTCTATGGCTACACCTTC. Translated: CASSPGTGIVYGYTF.

The chain joins TRBV15 to TRBJ2-7, with 9 positions matching TRBD1. The CDR3 is 15 residues long. Germline values: CDR1 LNHNV, CDR2 YYDKDF (reference sequence). V was clipped by 0 bases and J by 4 bases; unmatched bases: 4. CDR3 residues: CATSREGQGEYEQYF. Here the CDR3 DNA reads TGTGCCACCAGCAGAGAGGGACAGGGAGAGTACGAGCAGTACTTC.

The V and J genes are TRBV25-1 and TRBJ2-7, with D perhaps matching TRBD2 (7 bases). The CDR3 length is 16 residues. Trimming pared 4 bases from V and 7 bases from J, leaving 23 bases between. Germline CDR1 and CDR2: MGHDK and SYGVNS. The CDR3 here is CASSVLDSLGRGEQYF. CDR3 nucleotide sequence: TGTGCCAGCAGTGTCCTGGACAGCCTGGGGCGGGGGGAGCAGTACTTC.

The chain recombines TRBV7-6 with TRBJ2-5; TRBD2 matches at 15 bases. The CDR3 spans 15 residues. The V gene end was trimmed by 8 bases and the J gene end by 3 bases; junction bases not matched to a gene: 4. Per germline, CDR1 SGHVS and CDR2 FNYEAQ. CDR3 protein: CASGGTSGGKETQYF. Written as DNA, the CDR3 is TGTGCCAGCGGAGGGACTAGCGGGGGGAAAGAGACCCAGTACTTC.

The CDR3 protein is CASSVGTEYGYTF. For the CDR3, the DNA is TGTGCCAGCAGTGTTGGGACTGAATATGGCTACACCTTC. This sequence joins TRBV2 and TRBJ1-2; D is possibly TRBD1 (5 bases). Germline V lookup: CDR1 SNHLY, CDR2 FYNNEI. The CDR3 length is 13 residues. Trimming cost V 4 bases and J 5 bases, with 11 bases left between them.

V is TRBV9 and J is TRBJ2-7; D might be TRBD2 (6 bases). The germline V gene encodes CDR1 SGDLS and CDR2 YYNGEE. The CDR3 is 15 amino acids. Trimming took off 0 bases at V and 3 bases at J, with 13 bases between the two ends. CDR3 sequence reads: CASSVAGTAHYEQYF. The CDR3 region has the DNA TGTGCCAGCAGCGTAGCGGGGACTGCTCACTACGAGCAGTACTTC.

The genes are TRBV15 and TRBJ2-1; D is undetermined. Germline CDR1 reads LNHNV; CDR2 reads YYDKDF (reference sequence). V lost 1 base to trimming and J lost 4 bases, with 11 bases between them. The CDR3 spans 15 residues. CDR3: CATSRGEAKYNEQFF. Here the CDR3 DNA reads TGTGCCACCAGCAGAGGTGAAGCAAAGTACAATGAGCAGTTCTTC.

CDR3 protein: CASSLSTGVGAFGNQPQHF. CDR3 DNA: TGTGCCAGCAGCCTATCGACAGGGGTGGGGGCTTTCGGCAATCAGCCCCAGCATTTT. J is TRBJ1-5 and V is TRBV5-6, with TRBD1 identical over 8 bases. Per germline, CDR1 SGHDT and CDR2 YYEEEE. Unmatched junction bases numbered 17, after V lost 4 bases and J lost 2 bases. The CDR3 consists of 19 residues.

The CDR3 is CATSRAGGPNQPQHF. The CDR3 region has the DNA TGTGCCACCAGCAGAGCGGGGGGCCCAAATCAGCCCCAGCATTTT. This chain uses TRBV15 with TRBJ1-5, with D perhaps matching TRBD1 (6 bases). Germline-derived CDR1 and CDR2 are LNHNV and YYDKDF (reference sequence). The CDR3 totals 15 residues. With 1 base removed from V and 4 bases from J, the gap between germline ends came to 11 bases. The variable domain in full, with the rest retrieved from reference TRBV15 and TRBJ1-5, is DAMVIQNPRYQVTQFGKPVTLSCSQTLNHNVMYWYQQKSSQAPKLLFHYYDKDFNNEADTPDNFQSRRPNTSFCFLDIRSPGLGDTAMYLCATSRAGGPNQPQHFGDGTRLSIL.

This clone was observed once. This chain connects TRBV14 to TRBJ2-1, with 8 bases that match TRBD1. The CDR3 contains 15 residues. Germline trimming cut 4 bases from V and 5 bases from J; bases unmatched to any gene: 7. Germline V lookup: CDR1 SGHDN, CDR2 FVKESK. CDR3 protein: CASSLTGAKDNEQFF. In DNA, the CDR3 is TGTGCCAGCAGCCTGACAGGGGCTAAGGACAATGAGCAGTTCTTC. The full variable domain, its missing parts supplied by reference TRBV14 and TRBJ2-1, is EAGVTQFPSHSVIEKGQTVTLRCDPISGHDNLYWYRRVMGKEIKFLLHFVKESKQDESGMPNNRFLAERTGGTYSTLKVQPAELEDSGVYFCASSLTGAKDNEQFFGPGTRLTVL.

This clone was detected only once. This chain connects TRBV27 to TRBJ1-1, with 10 bases identical to TRBD1. Germline lookup yields CDR1 MNHEY and CDR2 SMNVEV (reference sequence). V shed 7 bases and J 6 bases; nucleotides not matched to a gene: 8. The CDR3 length is 14 residues. The CDR3 spells CASTPDRGEAEAFF. The CDR3, as DNA: TGTGCCAGCACCCCGGACAGGGGGGAGGCTGAAGCTTTCTTT.

This chain connects TRBV2 to TRBJ2-7; 7 bases are a match to TRBD2. With V trimmed by 9 bases and J by 0 bases, 8 bases remained unmatched. CDR3 size: 14 residues. Germline V gene lookup returns CDR1 SNHLY and CDR2 FYNNEI. CDR3 loop: CASAGRELSYEQYF. CDR3 DNA: TGTGCCAGTGCTGGGCGGGAGCTCTCCTACGAGCAGTACTTC.

The rearrangement joins TRBV19 to TRBJ1-2; 9 bases map to TRBD1. The CDR3 length is 14 residues. Germline V lookup: CDR1 LNHDA, CDR2 SQIVND (reference sequence). With V trimmed by 0 bases and J by 8 bases, 4 bases remained unmatched. CDR3 residues: CASSIEQGARGYTF. CDR3 nucleotide sequence: TGTGCCAGTAGTATAGAACAGGGGGCGAGGGGCTACACCTTC.

The chain uses TRBV5-1 and TRBJ1-1, with 10 bases aligning to TRBD1. This CDR3 spans 15 amino acids. The ends lost 3 bases at V and 10 bases at J; junction bases unmatched: 12. Germline V CDR1 and CDR2: SGHRS, YFSETQ. This chain's CDR3 is CASSSGQGDGMVAFF. CDR3 nucleotide sequence: TGCGCCAGCAGCTCCGGACAGGGGGATGGGATGGTAGCTTTCTTT.

This chain links TRBV7-2 with TRBJ2-7; D is perhaps TRBD1 (6 bases). The length of the CDR3 is 15 residues. Germline CDR1 and CDR2: SGHTA and FQGNSA. V was pared by 2 bases and J by 3 bases, with 14 bases between. The DNA for the CDR3 is TGTGCCAGCAGCTTACGAAGGACAGCAAACTACGAGCAGTACTTC. Translated, it gives CASSLRRTANYEQYF.

The V and J genes are TRBV5-6 and TRBJ1-5; the match to TRBD1 covers 9 bases. V lost 4 bases to trimming and J lost 6 bases; unmatched junction nucleotides: 2. Germline CDR1 and CDR2: SGHDT and YYEEEE. This CDR3 region has 13 residues. Here the CDR3 reads CASSRQGGQPQHF. The CDR3 DNA reads as TGTGCCAGCAGCCGACAGGGGGGTCAGCCCCAGCATTTT.

This chain links TRBV2 with TRBJ2-7; TRBD1 matches 10 bases. Germline V gene sequence: CDR1 SNHLY, CDR2 FYNNEI. With 7 bases clipped from V and 6 bases from J, the junction kept 6 bases outside the gene matches. The CDR3 spans 13 residues. CDR3 loop: CASNPDRGGEQYF. Written as DNA, the CDR3 is TGTGCCAGCAACCCGGACAGGGGGGGCGAGCAGTACTTC.

This clone occurred once. This sequence joins TRBV6-1 and TRBJ2-3, with TRBD2 matching over 7 bases. CDR3 length equals 15 residues. V shed 3 bases and J 3 bases; nucleotides not matched to a gene: 6. CDR1 and CDR2 (germline): MNHNS, SASEGT. Here the CDR3 DNA reads TGTGCCAGCAGTGAGGGGGGGGTAGTGACAGATACGCAGTATTTT. As protein: CASSEGGVVTDTQYF.